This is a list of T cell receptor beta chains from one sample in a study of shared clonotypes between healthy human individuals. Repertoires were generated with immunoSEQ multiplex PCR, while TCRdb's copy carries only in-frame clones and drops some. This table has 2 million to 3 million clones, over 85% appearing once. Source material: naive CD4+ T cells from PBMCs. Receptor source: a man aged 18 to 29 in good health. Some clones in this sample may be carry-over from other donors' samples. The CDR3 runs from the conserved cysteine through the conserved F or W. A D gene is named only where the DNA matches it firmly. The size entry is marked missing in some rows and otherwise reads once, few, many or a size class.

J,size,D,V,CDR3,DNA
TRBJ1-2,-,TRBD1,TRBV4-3,CASSPRTGVGGLGIYGYTF,TGCGCCAGCAGCCCTCGTACAGGGGTTGGGGGTTTGGGGATCTATGGCTACACCTTC
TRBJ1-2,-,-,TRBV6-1,CASSPAHNYGYTF,TGTGCCAGCAGTCCCGCCCATAACTATGGCTACACCTTC
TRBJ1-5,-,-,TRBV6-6,CASSYPNRDSNQPQHF,TGTGCCAGCAGTTACCCCAACAGGGATAGCAATCAGCCCCAGCATTTT
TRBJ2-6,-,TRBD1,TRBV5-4,CASSISTGGGAGANVLTF,TGTGCCAGCAGCATTTCGACAGGGGGAGGGGCTGGGGCCAACGTCCTGACTTTC
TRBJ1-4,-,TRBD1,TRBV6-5,CASKTRGGSEKLFF,TGTGCCAGCAAAACCAGGGGGGGAAGTGAAAAACTGTTTTTT
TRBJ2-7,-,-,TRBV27,CASSLINRVYEQYF,TGTGCCAGCAGTTTAATTAACAGGGTCTACGAGCAGTACTTC
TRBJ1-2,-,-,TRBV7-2,CASSLDRTNYGYTF,TGTGCCAGCAGCTTAGACAGGACTAACTATGGCTACACCTTC
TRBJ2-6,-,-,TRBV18,CASSPGVESGANVLTF,TGTGCCAGCTCACCCGGGGTCGAGTCTGGGGCCAACGTCCTGACTTTC
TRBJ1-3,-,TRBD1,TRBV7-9,CASSAAGTGQGSGNTIYF,TGTGCCAGCAGCGCCGCCGGGACAGGGCAGGGCTCTGGAAACACCATATATTTT
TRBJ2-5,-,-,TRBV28,CASNPGRGETQYF,TGTGCCAGCAACCCCGGACGGGGGGAGACCCAGTACTTC
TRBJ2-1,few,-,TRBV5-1,CASSFGQNNEQFF,TGCGCCAGCAGCTTCGGGCAGAACAATGAGCAGTTCTTC
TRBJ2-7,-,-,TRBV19,CASSIGPDGYEQYF,TGTGCCAGTAGTATAGGGCCCGATGGCTACGAGCAGTACTTC
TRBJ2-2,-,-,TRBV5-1,CASSLDQGNIGELFF,TGCGCCAGCAGCTTGGATCAGGGGAACATCGGGGAGCTGTTTTTT
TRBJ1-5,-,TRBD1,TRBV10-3,CAISLTGTDQPQHF,TGTGCCATCAGCTTGACAGGGACGGACCAGCCCCAGCATTTT
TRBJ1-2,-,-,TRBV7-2,CASSPGWGINYGYTF,TGTGCCAGCAGCCCGGGGTGGGGGATCAACTATGGCTACACCTTC
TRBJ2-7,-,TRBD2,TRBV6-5,CASSQTSGSSYEQYF,TGTGCCAGCAGCCAAACTAGCGGGAGCTCCTACGAGCAGTACTTC
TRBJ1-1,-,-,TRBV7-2,CASSRIQGTNTEAFF,TGTGCCAGCAGCCGCATACAGGGCACGAACACTGAAGCTTTCTTT
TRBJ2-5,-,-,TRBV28,CASSLLGGQETQYF,TGTGCCAGCAGTCTATTAGGGGGTCAAGAGACCCAGTACTTC